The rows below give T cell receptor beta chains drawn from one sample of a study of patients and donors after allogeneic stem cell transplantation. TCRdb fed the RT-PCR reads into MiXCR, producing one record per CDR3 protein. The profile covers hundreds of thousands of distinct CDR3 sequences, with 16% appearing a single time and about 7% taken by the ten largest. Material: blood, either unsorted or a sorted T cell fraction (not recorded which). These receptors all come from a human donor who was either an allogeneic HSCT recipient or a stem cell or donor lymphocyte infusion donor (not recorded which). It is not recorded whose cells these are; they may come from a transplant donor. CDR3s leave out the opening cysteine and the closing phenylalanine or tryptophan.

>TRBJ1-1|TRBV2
ASSVEAAVMNTEAF
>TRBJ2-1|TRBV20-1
SARLGLAFNEQF
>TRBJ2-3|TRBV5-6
ASSLDRRVSTDTQY
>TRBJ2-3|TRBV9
ASSVVDRIYTDTQY
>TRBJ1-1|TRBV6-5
ASSYSPVNTEAF
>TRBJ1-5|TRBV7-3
ASSSTRNQPQH
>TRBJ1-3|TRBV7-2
ASSLYRASGNTIY
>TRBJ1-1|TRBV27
ASSLQGQHTEAF
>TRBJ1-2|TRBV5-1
ASSYRQGGGYGYT
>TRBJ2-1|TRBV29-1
SVGGTSGSISYNEQF
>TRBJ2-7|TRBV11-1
ASSSTGTSGNYEQY
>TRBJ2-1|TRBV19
ASSADVLAGLRPYNEQF
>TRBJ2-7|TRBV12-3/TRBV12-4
ASSLGTVDYEQY
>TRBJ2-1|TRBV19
ASTTGPYNEQF
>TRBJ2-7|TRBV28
ASSFSGQSSYEQY
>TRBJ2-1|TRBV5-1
ASRDRDTGYDGQF
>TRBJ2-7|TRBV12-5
ASGLRRKAGPWYEQY
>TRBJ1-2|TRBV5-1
ASRVGTGGDYGYT
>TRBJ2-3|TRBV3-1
ASSQEVSRVSTDTQY
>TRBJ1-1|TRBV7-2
ASSSGTGGPEAF
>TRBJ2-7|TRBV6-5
ASSYGAGGSYEQY
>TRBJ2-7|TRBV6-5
ASGRTGLEQY
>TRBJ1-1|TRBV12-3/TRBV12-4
ASSFRFPKTEAF
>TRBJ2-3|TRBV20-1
SARRARLGDTQY
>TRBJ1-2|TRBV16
ASSRYYGYT
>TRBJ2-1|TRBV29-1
SVALGASFNEQF
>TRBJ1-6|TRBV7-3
ASSLSGQTNSPLH
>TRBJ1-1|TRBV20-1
SAVGRVKVEAF
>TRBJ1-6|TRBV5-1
ASSLVGVTSPLH
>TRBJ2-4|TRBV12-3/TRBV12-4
ASSEGQLAKNIQY
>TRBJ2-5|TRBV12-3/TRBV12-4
ASSFADSQETQY
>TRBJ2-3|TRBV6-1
ASSRAGAPSTDTQY
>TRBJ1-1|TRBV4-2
ASSQVGKGRETEAF
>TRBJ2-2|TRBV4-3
ASSRRTGNTGELF
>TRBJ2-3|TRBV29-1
SVGRDRPDTQY
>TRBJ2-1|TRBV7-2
ASSLAGQGTSGRIYNEQF
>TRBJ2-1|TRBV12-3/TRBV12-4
ASSLAGLAGGQEQF
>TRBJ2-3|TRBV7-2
ASSPNSGGAADTQY
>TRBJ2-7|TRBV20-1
SASATSLNEQY
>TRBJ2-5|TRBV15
ATSRVRTGRTQY